These 25 T cell receptor beta chains were sequenced from one sample in a study of blood T cell repertoires in COVID-19. Sequencing used immunoSEQ multiplex PCR; TCRdb keeps in-frame clones, though not all of them. The sample holds 400,000 or so clones, approximately 90% seen once. What was sequenced was peripheral blood. Source of these receptors: a man aged 18 to 30 with COVID-19, enrolled during active disease.

The chain couples TRBV15 to TRBJ2-2; possible D gene TRBD1, 5 bases. From germline, CDR1 is LNHNV and CDR2 YYDKDF (reference sequence). Trimming shortened V by 4 bases and J by 6 bases, and 12 bases separated the two germline ends. The length of the CDR3 is 14 residues. The CDR3 DNA follows: TGTGCCACCAGCATCCAAAGGGGATCCGGGGAGCTGTTTTTT. Residues: CATSIQRGSGELFF.

This chain links TRBV5-1 with TRBJ2-3; 13 bases are a match to TRBD2. This CDR3 is 17 amino acids long. Germline V lookup: CDR1 SGHRS, CDR2 YFSETQ. Trimming took 5 bases from V and 2 from J; bases not matched to a gene: 8. DNA of the CDR3: TGCGCCAGCAGGACCGGGACTAGCGGGGCATACACAGATACGCAGTATTTT. This gives the protein CASRTGTSGAYTDTQYF.

This sequence joins TRBV2 and TRBJ2-5; TRBD2 agrees at 8 bases. The CDR3 covers 15 residues. Germline V CDR1 and CDR2: SNHLY, FYNNEI. The J segment lost 5 bases and the V segment lost 6 bases, leaving 11 bases of the junction unmatched. This chain's CDR3 is CASRLADVRLETQYF. DNA of the CDR3: TGTGCCAGCAGACTAGCGGATGTCCGTCTGGAGACCCAGTACTTC.

This clone has a handful of counts. The chain couples TRBV12-3 or TRBV12-4 to TRBJ1-5, with no clear D. CDR3 length: 13 amino acids. V dropped 4 bases and J dropped 4 bases, with 8 bases sitting between them. CDR3 region: CASSSFLNQPQHF. The CDR3, as DNA: TGTGCCAGCAGTTCCTTCCTGAATCAGCCCCAGCATTTT.

This clone was recorded only once. The chain uses TRBV5-8 and TRBJ2-4; 10 bases match TRBD2. This CDR3 spans 15 amino acids. After removal of 4 bases from V and 8 bases from J, the junction contained 9 bases not matched to a gene. In germline, CDR1 is SGHTS, CDR2 YDEGEE. CDR3 protein: CASSLSSGSRYIQYF. CDR3 sequence (DNA): TGTGCCAGCAGCCTTTCTAGCGGGAGTAGGTACATTCAGTACTTC.

V and J are TRBV19 and TRBJ1-2; D is unresolved. Germline V gene data show CDR1 as LNHDA and CDR2 as SQIVND (reference sequence). The CDR3 totals 12 residues. Deletions cut 7 bases from V and 10 bases from J, with 16 bases between. CDR3 sequence: CASKARTPVYTF. The DNA of the CDR3 is TGTGCCAGTAAAGCCCGAACGCCCGTCTACACCTTC.

On this clone itself: One end of the junction is discordant with germline, which a read error may explain. This chain uses TRBV4-1 with TRBJ1-5, with 7 bases fitting TRBD1. CDR1 MGHRA and CDR2 YSYEKL come from the germline V gene. The CDR3 totals 16 residues. CDR3 DNA sequence: TGCGCCCGCAGCCACGACTCCGGGACAGCCAATCAGCCCCAGCATTTT. It translates to CARSHDSGTANQPQHF.

This rearrangement joins TRBV29-1 to TRBJ2-7, with 7 bases matching TRBD2. The length of the CDR3 is 14 residues. With V trimmed by 1 base and J by 2 bases, 5 bases remained unmatched. Germline V gives CDR1 SQVTM, CDR2 ANQGSEA. The CDR3 loop is CSVEGREFPYEQYF. Written as DNA, the CDR3 is TGCAGCGTTGAAGGGCGGGAGTTTCCCTACGAGCAGTACTTC.

The rearrangement joins TRBV30 to TRBJ2-2, with 7 bases that match TRBD1. The ends lost 4 bases at V and 3 bases at J; junction bases unmatched: 5. Germline loops: CDR1 GTSNPN, CDR2 SVGIG (reference sequence). This CDR3 is built from 14 residues. CDR3 region: CAWTSGTDTGELFF. CDR3 coding DNA: TGTGCCTGGACCTCCGGGACAGACACCGGGGAGCTGTTTTTT. Together with reference TRBV30 and TRBJ2-2, the CDR3 gives the full variable domain: SQTIHQWPATLVQPVGSPLSLECTVEGTSNPNLYWYRQAAGRGLQLLFYSVGIGQISSEVPQNLSASRPQDRQFILSSKKLLLSDSGFYLCAWTSGTDTGELFFGEGSRLTVL.

The V call is TRBV2, the J call TRBJ1-1, with D possibly being TRBD1 (5 bases). Germline values: CDR1 SNHLY, CDR2 FYNNEI. This CDR3 has 12 amino acids. V was shortened by 6 bases and J by 10 bases, with 15 bases between the two germline ends. Here the CDR3 reads CASRTQRTGAFF. The DNA of the CDR3 is TGTGCCAGCAGGACACAGCGCACAGGAGCTTTCTTT. Full variable domain (outside the CDR3, taken from reference TRBV2 and TRBJ1-1): EPEVTQTPSHQVTQMGQEVILRCVPISNHLYFYWYRQILGQKVEFLVSFYNNEISEKSEIFDDQFSVERPDGSNFTLKIRSTKLEDSAMYFCASRTQRTGAFFGQGTRLTVV.

This chain uses TRBV5-4 with TRBJ2-5, with a tentative D call TRBD1 (6 bases). The CDR3 has 13 amino acids. V gave up 3 bases and J gave up 2 bases, with 8 bases separating them. CDR1 and CDR2 from the germline V gene are SGHNT and YYREEE (reference sequence). The CDR3 DNA sequence: TGTGCCAGCAGCTCAGGACAGCAAGAGACCCAGTACTTC. Its translation: CASSSGQQETQYF.

The chain has TRBV6-5 and TRBJ2-5; D gene ambiguous. The CDR3 runs to 11 residues. Germline values: CDR1 MNHEY, CDR2 SVGAGI. V dropped 5 bases and J dropped 2 bases, with 3 bases sitting between them. The CDR3 DNA reads as TGTGCCAGCAGTCTTCAAGAGACCCAGTACTTC. It encodes CASSLQETQYF.

The rearrangement joins TRBV5-4 to TRBJ2-5, with 13 bases that match TRBD2. This CDR3 region has 15 residues. Per the germline V gene, CDR1 is SGHNT and CDR2 is YYREEE (reference sequence). The J segment lost 5 bases and the V segment lost 5 bases, leaving 6 bases of the junction unmatched. CDR3 region: CASRGTSGEGETQYF. In DNA, the CDR3 is TGTGCCAGCAGAGGGACTAGCGGGGAAGGGGAGACCCAGTACTTC.

V and J are TRBV5-6 and TRBJ1-2, with D maybe TRBD1 (6 bases). The germline V gene has CDR1 SGHDT and CDR2 YYEEEE. V was trimmed by 4 bases and J by 2 bases, leaving 15 bases between them. This CDR3 has 15 residues. The CDR3 DNA is TGTGCCAGCAGCCGGCGGGGGGCAGGGAACTATGGCTACACCTTC. Translated: CASSRRGAGNYGYTF.

The chain links TRBV2 to TRBJ1-6; D remains unclear. There are 15 residues in the CDR3. From germline, CDR1 is SNHLY and CDR2 FYNNEI. V was trimmed by 6 bases and J by 7 bases, leaving 16 bases between them. The CDR3, as DNA: TGTGCCAGCAGGAAAACGGTCCTCTACAATTCACCCCTCCACTTT. It yields the protein CASRKTVLYNSPLHF.

V gene TRBV19 combines with J gene TRBJ2-3, with TRBD2 matching over 9 bases. CDR3 length equals 15 residues. Germline V gene data show CDR1 as LNHDA and CDR2 as SQIVND (reference sequence). The J segment lost 4 bases and the V segment lost 6 bases, leaving 8 bases of the junction unmatched. The CDR3: CASSVGLAYSDTQYF. Written as DNA, the CDR3 is TGTGCCAGTAGCGTGGGACTAGCTTACTCAGATACGCAGTATTTT.

This chain joins TRBV7-2 and TRBJ2-2; TRBD2 matches at 9 bases. CDR1 is SGHTA and CDR2 is FQGNSA in the germline V gene. CDR3 length: 17 amino acids. V lost 2 bases to trimming and J lost 5 bases; unmatched junction nucleotides: 9. CDR3 DNA: TGTGCCAGCAGCTTATCCCCGGGACTAGCTGAAACCGGGGAGCTGTTTTTT. Translating gives CASSLSPGLAETGELFF.

The chain recombines TRBV15 with TRBJ2-7; D is perhaps TRBD1 (5 bases). The germline V and J ends were trimmed by 3 bases and 9 bases, with 12 bases remaining between them. Germline V gene sequence: CDR1 LNHNV, CDR2 YYDKDF (reference sequence). There are 12 residues in the CDR3. CDR3 bases: TGTGCCACCAGCAGGGACACAGGTATGCAGTACTTC. Protein: CATSRDTGMQYF.

This clone was counted at least ten times. J is TRBJ2-3 and V is TRBV7-2, with D possibly matching TRBD2 (5 bases). There are 15 residues in the CDR3. V was clipped by 2 bases and J by 0 bases, with 9 bases between them. Germline CDR1 and CDR2: SGHTA and FQGNSA. The CDR3 sequence: CASSLQRRSTDTQYF. CDR3 bases: TGTGCCAGCAGCTTACAGCGGCGGAGCACAGATACGCAGTATTTT.

The V call is TRBV3-1 (or the pseudogene TRBV3-2), the J call TRBJ1-6; D is perhaps TRBD1 (5 bases). The V gene lost 3 bases and the J gene lost 10 bases, with 16 bases spanning the gap. The CDR3 is 15 amino acids. Germline V CDR1 and CDR2: LGHDT, YNNKEL (reference sequence). DNA of the CDR3: TGTGCCAGCAGCCACCGGGACTCCGGACGGTCACCCCTCCACTTT. Translated, it gives CASSHRDSGRSPLHF.

V is TRBV5-1 and J is TRBJ1-5; maybe TRBD1 (5 bases). CDR1 and CDR2 (germline): SGHRS, YFSETQ. Trimming took 1 base from V and 5 from J, leaving 10 bases between them. The CDR3 is 14 residues long. CDR3 residues: CASSLSGGDQPQHF. In nucleotides, the CDR3 is TGCGCCAGCAGCTTGAGCGGGGGAGATCAGCCCCAGCATTTT.

The chain links TRBV27 to TRBJ2-1; D call uncertain. V was cut by 4 bases and J by 0 bases, with 7 bases left in between. The CDR3 runs to 14 residues. The germline CDR1 and CDR2 sequences are MNHEY and SMNVEV (reference sequence). The CDR3 sequence: CASSSLDSYNEQFF. For the CDR3, the DNA is TGTGCCAGCAGTTCCTTAGACTCCTACAATGAGCAGTTCTTC.

The genes are TRBV7-3 and TRBJ1-2; 9 bases align to TRBD1. Looked up from germline, CDR1 is SGHTA and CDR2 is FQGTGA. This CDR3 is built from 15 residues. With V trimmed by 0 bases and J by 6 bases, 5 bases remained unmatched. CDR3 sequence reads: CASSLTGTGQHGYTF. For the CDR3, the DNA is TGTGCCAGCAGCTTAACGGGGACAGGGCAACATGGCTACACCTTC. Using reference TRBV7-3 and TRBJ1-2 for the parts outside the CDR3, the full variable domain is GAGVSQTPSNKVTEKGKYVELRCDPISGHTALYWYRQSLGQGPEFLIYFQGTGAADDSGLPNDRFFAVRPEGSVSTLKIQRTERGDSAVYLCASSLTGTGQHGYTFGSGTRLTVV.

This clone has a handful of counts. The chain uses TRBV7-9 and TRBJ1-2; 7 bases map to TRBD1. With 5 bases clipped from V and 4 bases from J, the junction kept 4 bases outside the gene matches. The CDR3 consists of 13 residues. The V gene's germline CDR1 is SEHNR and CDR2 FQNEAQ (reference sequence). CDR3 residues: CASSRTGPYGYTF. The CDR3 DNA reads as TGTGCCAGCAGCCGGACAGGACCCTATGGCTACACCTTC.

This sequence joins TRBV27 and TRBJ1-2; 9 bases fit TRBD1. The CDR3 spans 12 residues. CDR1 is MNHEY and CDR2 is SMNVEV in the germline V gene (reference sequence). J was trimmed by 8 bases and V by 6 bases; bases with no gene match: 4. The CDR3 DNA follows: TGTGCCAGCAGCCCTACAGGGGGCGGCTACACCTTC. It yields the protein CASSPTGGGYTF.